The rows below give T cell receptor beta chains drawn from one sample of a study of blood T cell repertoires in COVID-19. The protocol was immunoSEQ multiplex PCR, while the TCRdb copy is restricted to in-frame clones and leaves out a portion. The sample has a few hundred thousand clones; approximately 79% are singletons. The sample was PBMCs or T cells enriched from blood (not recorded which). Source of these receptors: a young man with acute COVID-19. Both conserved end residues are part of each CDR3. Fields, in order: CDR3 length, J gene, V gene, clone size, CDR3 protein. The size field is filled for only some rows; it gives once, few, many or a size class.

length: 15
J: TRBJ2-1
V: TRBV25-1
size: NA
CDR3: CASRPSGSGVSEQFF

length: 12
J: TRBJ1-2
V: TRBV29-1
size: NA
CDR3: CSVVGTGVDYTF

length: 14
J: TRBJ2-2
V: TRBV11-2
size: NA
CDR3: CASSRTSGEVELFF

length: 13
J: TRBJ1-2
V: TRBV7-9
size: NA
CDR3: CASSLAGGQGYTF

length: 15
J: TRBJ2-1
V: TRBV30
size: NA
CDR3: CAWSNLGTGANEQFF

length: 11
J: TRBJ2-1
V: TRBV20-1
size: NA
CDR3: CSISYTALQFF

length: 14
J: TRBJ1-5
V: TRBV27
size: NA
CDR3: CASSFSQGYQPQHF

length: 15
J: TRBJ1-5
V: TRBV3-1/TRBV3-2
size: NA
CDR3: CASSQYPGSNQPQHF

length: 13
J: TRBJ1-2
V: TRBV5-6
size: once
CDR3: CASSSPVNYGYTF

length: 15
J: TRBJ1-5
V: TRBV2
size: once
CDR3: CASSEETGFGQPQHF

length: 14
J: TRBJ1-2
V: TRBV5-1
size: NA
CDR3: CASSSAAIIYGYTF

length: 13
J: TRBJ2-3
V: TRBV5-5
size: NA
CDR3: CASRSTSPATQYF

length: 13
J: TRBJ2-4
V: TRBV4-3
size: once
CDR3: CASSQGPKNIQYF

length: 15
J: TRBJ1-4
V: TRBV12-5
size: NA
CDR3: CASGSDPQGSEKLFF

length: 15
J: TRBJ2-2
V: TRBV5-6
size: NA
CDR3: CASSLTGGANGELFF

length: 16
J: TRBJ2-1
V: TRBV13
size: NA
CDR3: CASSLVAGDRYNEQFF

length: 14
J: TRBJ2-1
V: TRBV7-9
size: NA
CDR3: CASSFQGYANEQFF

length: 14
J: TRBJ1-5
V: TRBV9
size: NA
CDR3: CASSPQGAGGTQHF

length: 14
J: TRBJ1-2
V: TRBV5-1
size: NA
CDR3: CASSLELGLYGYTF

length: 15
J: TRBJ1-2
V: TRBV5-8
size: once
CDR3: CASSLRAPGTYGYTF

length: 14
J: TRBJ2-3
V: TRBV5-1
size: NA
CDR3: CASSLARDGDTQYF

length: 16
J: TRBJ2-2
V: TRBV7-9
size: NA
CDR3: CASSLATGRDTGELFF

length: 14
J: TRBJ1-1
V: TRBV27
size: NA
CDR3: CASSSAGGRTEAFF

length: 13
J: TRBJ1-2
V: TRBV18
size: NA
CDR3: CASSSPNRGGYTF

length: 15
J: TRBJ2-5
V: TRBV5-6
size: NA
CDR3: CASSLRQGVGETQYF

length: 14
J: TRBJ2-5
V: TRBV7-2
size: NA
CDR3: CASSLTSGVETQYF

length: 16
J: TRBJ1-6
V: TRBV27
size: NA
CDR3: CASSLWGTGDNSPLHF

length: 13
J: TRBJ1-1
V: TRBV29-1
size: NA
CDR3: CSTGGQLNTEAFF

length: 17
J: TRBJ2-5
V: TRBV30
size: NA
CDR3: CAWGSSGLAGGRETQYF

length: 16
J: TRBJ1-5
V: TRBV7-6
size: NA
CDR3: CASSLVAGISNQPQHF

length: 16
J: TRBJ1-5
V: TRBV5-1
size: NA
CDR3: CASSFGGEIGNQPQHF

length: 14
J: TRBJ2-2
V: TRBV7-2
size: NA
CDR3: CASSTTGAIGELFF

length: 15
J: TRBJ2-2
V: TRBV19
size: NA
CDR3: CASHTGTGETGELFF

length: 14
J: TRBJ2-4
V: TRBV11-3
size: NA
CDR3: CASSSGQGENIQYF

length: 15
J: TRBJ2-3
V: TRBV7-9
size: NA
CDR3: CASSFMQGATDTQYF

length: 15
J: TRBJ2-1
V: TRBV9
size: NA
CDR3: CASSVSPSSYNEQFF

length: 13
J: TRBJ2-5
V: TRBV12-3/TRBV12-4
size: once
CDR3: CASSPGGQETQYF

length: 14
J: TRBJ2-5
V: TRBV28
size: NA
CDR3: CASSSGGREETQYF

length: 14
J: TRBJ1-2
V: TRBV2
size: NA
CDR3: CASRFDRARGGYTF

length: 12
J: TRBJ1-2
V: TRBV12-3/TRBV12-4
size: NA
CDR3: CASSLGGGGYTF

length: 17
J: TRBJ1-6
V: TRBV4-1
size: once
CDR3: CASSQESKGRGASPLHF

length: 13
J: TRBJ1-2
V: TRBV3-1/TRBV3-2
size: NA
CDR3: CASSQEYSYGYTF

length: 13
J: TRBJ1-6
V: TRBV19
size: NA
CDR3: CASSRTGNSPLHF

length: 15
J: TRBJ2-2
V: TRBV9
size: NA
CDR3: CASSVDRGNTGELFF

length: 13
J: TRBJ1-1
V: TRBV18
size: once
CDR3: CASSRGSNTEAFF

length: 15
J: TRBJ2-3
V: TRBV4-3
size: NA
CDR3: CASSQATSATDTQYF

length: 15
J: TRBJ1-5
V: TRBV6-1
size: NA
CDR3: CASSDPGGYNQPQHF

length: 15
J: TRBJ2-1
V: TRBV11-3
size: once
CDR3: CASSSSGGPHNEQFF

length: 15
J: TRBJ2-1
V: TRBV6-5
size: NA
CDR3: CASSPQDIQYNEQFF

length: 14
J: TRBJ2-5
V: TRBV5-4
size: NA
CDR3: CASRQGLSQETQYF

length: 12
J: TRBJ2-5
V: TRBV11-3
size: NA
CDR3: CASSFGAETQYF

length: 13
J: TRBJ1-1
V: TRBV11-2
size: NA
CDR3: CASSLGENTEAFF

length: 15
J: TRBJ1-6
V: TRBV19
size: NA
CDR3: CASSMTGLYNSPLHF

length: 14
J: TRBJ2-3
V: TRBV6-4
size: few
CDR3: CASSGGDDTDTQYF

length: 18
J: TRBJ1-6
V: TRBV7-3
size: NA
CDR3: CASSLTQQGASYNSPLHF

length: 15
J: TRBJ1-1
V: TRBV5-4
size: NA
CDR3: CASTLPGQVNTEAFF